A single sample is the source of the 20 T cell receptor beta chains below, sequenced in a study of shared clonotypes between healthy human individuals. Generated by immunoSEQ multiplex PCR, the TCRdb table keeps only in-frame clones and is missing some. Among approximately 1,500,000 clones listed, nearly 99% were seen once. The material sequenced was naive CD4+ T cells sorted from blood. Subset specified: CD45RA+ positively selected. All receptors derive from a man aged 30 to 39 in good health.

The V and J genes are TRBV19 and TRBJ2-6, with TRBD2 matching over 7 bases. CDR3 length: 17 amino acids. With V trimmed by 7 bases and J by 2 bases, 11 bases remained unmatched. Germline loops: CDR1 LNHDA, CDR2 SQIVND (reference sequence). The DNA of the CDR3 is TGTGCCAGTATCAACACTCATGGGGGGGCTGGGGCCAACGTCCTGACTTTC. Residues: CASINTHGGAGANVLTF.

The DNA for the CDR3 is TGTGCCAGCAGCCTCCGTCGGACGGGCGAAGAGACCCAGTACTTC. It codes for CASSLRRTGEETQYF. The rearrangement uses TRBV7-6 and TRBJ2-5; D gene unclear. Looked up from germline, CDR1 is SGHVS and CDR2 is FNYEAQ. Trimming pared 5 bases from V and 3 bases from J, leaving 16 bases between. This CDR3 spans 15 amino acids. The whole variable domain, remainder taken from reference TRBV7-6 and TRBJ2-5, is GAGVSQSPRYKVTKRGQDVALRCDPISGHVSLYWYRQALGQGPEFLTYFNYEAQQDKSGLPNDRFSAERPEGSISTLTIQRTEQRDSAMYRCASSLRRTGEETQYFGPGTRLLVL.

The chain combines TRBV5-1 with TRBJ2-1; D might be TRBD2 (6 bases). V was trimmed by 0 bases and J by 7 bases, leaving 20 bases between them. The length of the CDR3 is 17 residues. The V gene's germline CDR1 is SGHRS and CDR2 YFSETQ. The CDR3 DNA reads TGCGCCAGCAGCTTGGCTAGCGTCACATTTTCTTGGAATGAGCAGTTCTTC. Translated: CASSLASVTFSWNEQFF.

The CDR3, as DNA: TGTGCCAGCAGCGTAAGCCCGGGTTCCCTCTACGAGCAGTACTTC. This codes for CASSVSPGSLYEQYF. This chain joins TRBV7-2 and TRBJ2-7; D ambiguous. Germline V CDR1 and CDR2: SGHTA, FQGNSA. The CDR3 spans 15 residues. Trimming removed 5 bases from V and 3 bases from J, with 17 bases in between.

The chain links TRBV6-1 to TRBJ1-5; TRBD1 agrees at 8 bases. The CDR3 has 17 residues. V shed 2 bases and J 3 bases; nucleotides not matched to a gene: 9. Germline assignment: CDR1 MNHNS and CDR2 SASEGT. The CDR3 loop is CASSENSGTGINQPQHF. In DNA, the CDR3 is TGTGCCAGCAGTGAAAACTCCGGGACAGGCATCAATCAGCCCCAGCATTTT.

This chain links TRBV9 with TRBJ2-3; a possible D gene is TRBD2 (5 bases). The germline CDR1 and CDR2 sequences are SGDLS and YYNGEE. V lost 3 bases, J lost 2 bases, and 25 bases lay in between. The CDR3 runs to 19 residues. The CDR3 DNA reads TGTGCCAGCAGCGGCCACCGGGGTACGAACCTATCCCACACAGATACGCAGTATTTT. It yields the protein CASSGHRGTNLSHTDTQYF.

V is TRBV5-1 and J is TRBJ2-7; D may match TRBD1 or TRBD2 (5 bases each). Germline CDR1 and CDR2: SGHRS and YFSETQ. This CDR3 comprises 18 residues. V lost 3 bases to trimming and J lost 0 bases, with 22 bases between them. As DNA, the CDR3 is TGCGCCAGCAGCTCCCGGGACCACCGAGCAACCTCCTCCTACGAGCAGTACTTC. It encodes CASSSRDHRATSSYEQYF.

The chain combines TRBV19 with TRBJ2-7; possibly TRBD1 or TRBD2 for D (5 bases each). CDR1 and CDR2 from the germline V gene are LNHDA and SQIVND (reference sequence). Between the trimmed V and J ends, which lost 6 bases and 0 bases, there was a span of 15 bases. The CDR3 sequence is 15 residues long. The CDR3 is CASSNTGTVSYEQYF. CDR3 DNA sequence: TGTGCCAGTAGCAATACCGGGACGGTCTCCTACGAGCAGTACTTC.

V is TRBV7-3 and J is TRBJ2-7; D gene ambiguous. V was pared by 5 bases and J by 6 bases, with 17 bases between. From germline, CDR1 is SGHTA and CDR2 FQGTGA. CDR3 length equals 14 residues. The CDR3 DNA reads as TGTGCCAGCAGCCTTATAGCCGGGTTCGGCGAGCAGTACTTC. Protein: CASSLIAGFGEQYF. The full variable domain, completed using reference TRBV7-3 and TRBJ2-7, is GAGVSQTPSNKVTEKGKYVELRCDPISGHTALYWYRQSLGQGPEFLIYFQGTGAADDSGLPNDRFFAVRPEGSVSTLKIQRTERGDSAVYLCASSLIAGFGEQYFGPGTRLTVT.

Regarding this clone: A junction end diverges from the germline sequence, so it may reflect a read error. CDR3: CASTPTPWQGNDF. The CDR3 DNA reads TGTGCCAGCACTCCTACCCCCTGGCAGGGTAATGACTTC. This chain connects TRBV28 to TRBJ1-2; D might be TRBD1 (5 bases). Germline V gene lookup returns CDR1 MDHEN and CDR2 SYDVKM. The CDR3 totals 13 residues.

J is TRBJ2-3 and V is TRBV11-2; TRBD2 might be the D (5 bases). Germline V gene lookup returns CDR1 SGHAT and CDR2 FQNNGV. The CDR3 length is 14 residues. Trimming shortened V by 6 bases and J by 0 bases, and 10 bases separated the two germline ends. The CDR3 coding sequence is TGTGCCAGCAGGTCTAGCCCGAGCACAGATACGCAGTATTTT. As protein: CASRSSPSTDTQYF.

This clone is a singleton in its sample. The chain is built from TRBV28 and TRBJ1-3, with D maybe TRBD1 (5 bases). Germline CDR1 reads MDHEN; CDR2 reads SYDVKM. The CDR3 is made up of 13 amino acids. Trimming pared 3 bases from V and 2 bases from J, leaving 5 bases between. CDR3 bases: TGTGCCAGCAGTTTCAGGGCTGGAAACACCATATATTTT. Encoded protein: CASSFRAGNTIYF.

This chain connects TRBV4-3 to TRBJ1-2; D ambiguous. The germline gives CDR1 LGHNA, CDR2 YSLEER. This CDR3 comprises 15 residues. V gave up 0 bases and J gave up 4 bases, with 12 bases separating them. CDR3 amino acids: CASSQEPGATYGYTF. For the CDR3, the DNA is TGCGCCAGCAGCCAAGAACCAGGAGCTACCTATGGCTACACCTTC.

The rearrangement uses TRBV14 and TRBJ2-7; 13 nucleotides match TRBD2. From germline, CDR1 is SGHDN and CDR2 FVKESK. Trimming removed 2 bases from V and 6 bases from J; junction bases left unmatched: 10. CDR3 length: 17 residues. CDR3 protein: CASSQPITSGREGEQYF. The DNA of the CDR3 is TGTGCCAGCAGCCAACCGATTACTAGCGGGAGGGAAGGCGAGCAGTACTTC.

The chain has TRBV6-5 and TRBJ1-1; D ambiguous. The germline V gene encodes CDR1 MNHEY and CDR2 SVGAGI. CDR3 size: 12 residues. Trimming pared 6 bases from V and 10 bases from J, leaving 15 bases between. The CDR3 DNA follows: TGTGCCAGCAGCTCGGAGACATTCGGAGCTTTCTTT. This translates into CASSSETFGAFF.

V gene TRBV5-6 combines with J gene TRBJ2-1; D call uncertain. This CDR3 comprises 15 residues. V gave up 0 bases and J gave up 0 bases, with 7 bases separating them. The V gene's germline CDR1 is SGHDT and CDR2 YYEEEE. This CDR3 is CASSLVGSSYNEQFF. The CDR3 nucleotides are TGTGCCAGCAGCTTGGTCGGTAGCTCCTACAATGAGCAGTTCTTC.

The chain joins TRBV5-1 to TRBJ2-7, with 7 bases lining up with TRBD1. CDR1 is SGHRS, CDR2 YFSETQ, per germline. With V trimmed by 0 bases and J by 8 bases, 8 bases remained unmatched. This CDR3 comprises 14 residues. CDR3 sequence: CASSLATGADQQYF. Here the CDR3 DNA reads TGCGCCAGCAGCTTGGCCACAGGGGCCGACCAGCAGTACTTC.

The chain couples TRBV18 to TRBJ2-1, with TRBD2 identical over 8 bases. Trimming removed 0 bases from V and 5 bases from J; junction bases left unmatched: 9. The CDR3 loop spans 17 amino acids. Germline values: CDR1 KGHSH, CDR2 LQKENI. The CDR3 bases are TGTGCCAGCTCACCACCGAAAGGGACTAGACTTAACAATGAGCAGTTCTTC. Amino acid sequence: CASSPPKGTRLNNEQFF. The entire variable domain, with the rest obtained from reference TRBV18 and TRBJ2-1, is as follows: NAGVMQNPRHLVRRRGQEARLRCSPMKGHSHVYWYRQLPEEGLKFMVYLQKENIIDESGMPKERFSAEFPKEGPSILRIQQVVRGDSAAYFCASSPPKGTRLNNEQFFGPGTRLTVL.

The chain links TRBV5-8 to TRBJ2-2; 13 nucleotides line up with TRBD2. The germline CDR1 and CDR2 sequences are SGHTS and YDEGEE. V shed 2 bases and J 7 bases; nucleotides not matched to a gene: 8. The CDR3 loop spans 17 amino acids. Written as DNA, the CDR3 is TGTGCCAGCAGCTTTGTGGCGGGACTAGCGGGAAGCGGGGAGCTGTTTTTT. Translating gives CASSFVAGLAGSGELFF.

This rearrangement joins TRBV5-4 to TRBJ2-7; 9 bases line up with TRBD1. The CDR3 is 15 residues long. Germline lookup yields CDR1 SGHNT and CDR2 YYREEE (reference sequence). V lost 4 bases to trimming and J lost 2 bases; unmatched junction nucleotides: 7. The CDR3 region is CASSARQGGTYEQYF. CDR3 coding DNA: TGTGCCAGCAGCGCCCGACAGGGGGGGACCTACGAGCAGTACTTC.